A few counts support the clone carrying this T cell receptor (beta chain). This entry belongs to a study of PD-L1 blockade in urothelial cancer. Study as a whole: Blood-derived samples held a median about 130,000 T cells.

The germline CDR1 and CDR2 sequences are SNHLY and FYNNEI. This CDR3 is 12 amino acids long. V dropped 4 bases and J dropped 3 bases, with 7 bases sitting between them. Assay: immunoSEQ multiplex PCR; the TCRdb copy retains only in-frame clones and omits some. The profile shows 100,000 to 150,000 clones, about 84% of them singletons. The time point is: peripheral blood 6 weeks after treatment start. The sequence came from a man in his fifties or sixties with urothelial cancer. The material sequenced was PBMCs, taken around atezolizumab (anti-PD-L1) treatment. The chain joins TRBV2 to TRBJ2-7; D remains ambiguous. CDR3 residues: CASSVGRYEQYF. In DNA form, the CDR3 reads TGTGCCAGCAGTGTTGGGCGCTACGAGCAGTACTTC.